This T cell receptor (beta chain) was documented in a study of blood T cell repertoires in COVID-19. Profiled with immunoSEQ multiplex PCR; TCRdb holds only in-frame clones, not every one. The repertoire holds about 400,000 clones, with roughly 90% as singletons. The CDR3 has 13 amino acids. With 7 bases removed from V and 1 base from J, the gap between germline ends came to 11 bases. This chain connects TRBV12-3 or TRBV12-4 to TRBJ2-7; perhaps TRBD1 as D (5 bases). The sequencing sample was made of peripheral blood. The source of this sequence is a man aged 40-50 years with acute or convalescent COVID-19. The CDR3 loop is CASTRTPSYEQYF. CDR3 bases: TGTGCCAGCACCCGGACACCGTCCTACGAGCAGTACTTC.